A single sample gave rise to the 25 T cell receptor beta chains below, sequenced in a study of shared clonotypes between healthy human individuals. TCRdb keeps only in-frame clones here, not all; method: immunoSEQ multiplex PCR. The table has 2,500,000 or so clones, approximately 94% seen once. Sequenced material: naive CD4+ T cells from PBMCs. Subset noted: CD45RA+ positively selected. The receptors shown here come from a man younger than 35 in good health. Some clones in this sample may be carry-over from other donors' samples.

As to this clone: This specimen includes other DNA sequences encoding the same CDR3. The chain joins TRBV5-1 to TRBJ1-5; no clear D gene. CDR3 length equals 13 residues. The V gene lost 4 bases and the J gene lost 0 bases, with 5 bases spanning the gap. Looked up from germline, CDR1 is SGHRS and CDR2 is YFSETQ. DNA of the CDR3: TGCGCCAGCAGCCCAGATAGCAATCAGCCCCAGCATTTT. Encoded protein: CASSPDSNQPQHF.

The chain employs TRBV28 and TRBJ1-5; the D gene is possibly TRBD1 (5 bases). V was shortened by 5 bases and J by 0 bases, with 20 bases between the two germline ends. CDR3 length: 18 residues. Per the germline V gene, CDR1 is MDHEN and CDR2 is SYDVKM. The CDR3 sequence: CASSLDSRDPYSNQPQHF. In DNA form, the CDR3 reads TGTGCCAGCAGTCTAGACAGTCGAGATCCCTATAGCAATCAGCCCCAGCATTTT.

The chain is built from TRBV5-8 and TRBJ2-5; 8 positions agree with TRBD2. The germline V gene encodes CDR1 SGHTS and CDR2 YDEGEE. Unmatched junction bases numbered 8, after V lost 3 bases and J lost 4 bases. This CDR3 contains 15 residues. In nucleotides, the CDR3 is TGTGCCAGCAGCTCCTATTTAGCGGGAAGAGAGACCCAGTACTTC. Its translation is CASSSYLAGRETQYF.

V and J are TRBV9 and TRBJ2-6, with a tentative D call TRBD1 (6 bases). Germline V gene lookup returns CDR1 SGDLS and CDR2 YYNGEE. The CDR3 loop spans 15 amino acids. With 4 bases removed from V and 1 base from J, the gap between germline ends came to 9 bases. CDR3 DNA: TGTGCCAGCAGCATCCAGGGGTCTGGGGCCAACGTCCTGACTTTC. This sequence encodes CASSIQGSGANVLTF.

The chain joins TRBV28 to TRBJ2-2; D may correspond to TRBD1 or TRBD2 (5 bases each). There are 14 residues in the CDR3. V lost 5 bases and J lost 3, with 10 bases in between. From germline, CDR1 is MDHEN and CDR2 SYDVKM. The CDR3 loop reads CASSTPGHTGELFF. DNA for the CDR3: TGTGCCAGCAGTACTCCGGGGCACACCGGGGAGCTGTTTTTT.

The CDR3: CASSEVQALMNTEAFF. CDR3 DNA: TGTGCCAGCAGTGAGGTACAGGCCTTAATGAACACTGAAGCTTTCTTT. The chain has TRBV28 and TRBJ1-1; D possibly corresponds to TRBD1 (5 bases). V lost 5 bases, J lost 0 bases, and 16 bases lay in between. This CDR3 region has 16 residues. Germline CDR1 and CDR2: MDHEN and SYDVKM.

The rearrangement uses TRBV7-9 and TRBJ2-1; the D gene could be TRBD1 or TRBD2 (5 bases each). The CDR3 spans 15 residues. In germline, CDR1 is SEHNR, CDR2 FQNEAQ (reference sequence). With 5 bases removed from V and 5 bases from J, the gap between germline ends came to 16 bases. CDR3 loop: CASSHLAGRDNEQFF. The CDR3 DNA sequence: TGTGCCAGCAGCCATCTCGCGGGCAGGGACAATGAGCAGTTCTTC.

This clone was detected only once. DNA for the CDR3: TGTGCCAGTATTCAAATGGGCGCAGGGTCTGGCTACACCTTC. It codes for CASIQMGAGSGYTF. The chain links TRBV19 to TRBJ1-2, with D tentatively TRBD1 (5 bases). Trimming removed 7 bases at V and 7 bases at J, with 19 bases between. Germline lookup yields CDR1 LNHDA and CDR2 SQIVND (reference sequence). The length of the CDR3 is 14 residues.

This clone showed up just once. This chain links TRBV18 with TRBJ1-2; D possibly corresponds to TRBD1 (5 bases). CDR3 length: 15 amino acids. Germline V gene data show CDR1 as KGHSH and CDR2 as LQKENI. Trimming took off 2 bases at V and 2 bases at J, with 12 bases between the two ends. This CDR3 reads CASSPNHAGNYGYTF. The CDR3 DNA reads TGTGCCAGCTCACCAAATCACGCAGGGAACTATGGCTACACCTTC.

This clone appeared once. The chain couples TRBV5-3 to TRBJ2-7; 10 positions agree with TRBD1. TRBV5-3 is identified as an open reading frame with a role that is uncertain. This CDR3 spans 12 amino acids. The V gene end was trimmed by 9 bases and the J gene end by 3 bases; junction bases not matched to a gene: 3. In DNA, the CDR3 is TGTGCCAACGGGACAGGGGACTACGAGCAGTACTTC. This translates into CANGTGDYEQYF.

In this sample, this clone turned up once. The chain carries TRBV28 and TRBJ2-2; 7 nucleotides match TRBD1. This CDR3 region has 14 residues. Germline V CDR1 and CDR2: MDHEN, SYDVKM. V lost 9 bases, J lost 1 base, and 5 bases stayed unmatched. The CDR3 reads CASIRDRNTGELFF. The CDR3 nucleotides are TGTGCCAGTATCCGGGACAGGAACACCGGGGAGCTGTTTTTT.

This rearrangement joins TRBV7-2 to TRBJ2-1, with 11 bases identical to TRBD2. The CDR3 runs to 19 residues. Germline trimming cut 4 bases from V and 0 bases from J; bases unmatched to any gene: 11. Germline lookup yields CDR1 SGHTA and CDR2 FQGNSA. In DNA form, the CDR3 reads TGTGCCAGCAGCTCTCGCCTCGATAGCGGGAGGGGCTCCTACAATGAGCAGTTCTTC. Protein sequence: CASSSRLDSGRGSYNEQFF.

The rearrangement joins TRBV5-4 to TRBJ1-3, with D uncertain. Germline-derived CDR1 and CDR2 are SGHNT and YYREEE (reference sequence). The length of the CDR3 is 13 residues. Trimming removed 4 bases from V and 4 bases from J, with 9 bases in between. The CDR3 here is CASSEGAGNTIYF. The CDR3 DNA is TGTGCCAGCAGCGAGGGTGCAGGAAACACCATATATTTT.

The V gene is TRBV11-2, the J gene TRBJ2-7; maybe TRBD1 (6 bases). Germline loops: CDR1 SGHAT, CDR2 FQNNGV. The germline V and J ends were trimmed by 3 bases and 3 bases, with 18 bases remaining between them. CDR3 size: 16 residues. The CDR3 DNA sequence: TGTGCCAGCAGCTTTATACAGGGAATAGACGGCTACGAGCAGTACTTC. Translating gives CASSFIQGIDGYEQYF.

This chain links TRBV29-1 with TRBJ2-5, with 10 nucleotides matching TRBD1. CDR3 size: 16 residues. V shed 3 bases and J 5 bases; nucleotides not matched to a gene: 12. The germline V gene has CDR1 SQVTM and CDR2 ANQGSEA. The CDR3 bases are TGCAGCGTTGACCGGCACGGGACAGGGGAATATGAGACCCAGTACTTC. This sequence encodes CSVDRHGTGEYETQYF.

This chain uses TRBV2 with TRBJ2-2, with a possible D match to TRBD1 (6 bases). V was trimmed by 6 bases and J by 2 bases, leaving 13 bases between them. The CDR3 extends over 15 amino acids. Germline loops: CDR1 SNHLY, CDR2 FYNNEI. CDR3 nucleotides: TGTGCCAGCAGGTTTGGGACAACTAACACCGGGGAGCTGTTTTTT. This translates into CASRFGTTNTGELFF. Supplemented by reference TRBV2 and TRBJ2-2, the full variable domain reads EPEVTQTPSHQVTQMGQEVILRCVPISNHLYFYWYRQILGQKVEFLVSFYNNEISEKSEIFDDQFSVERPDGSNFTLKIRSTKLEDSAMYFCASRFGTTNTGELFFGEGSRLTVL.

The rearrangement joins TRBV28 to TRBJ2-4, with 10 positions matching TRBD1. The CDR3 consists of 15 residues. From germline, CDR1 is MDHEN and CDR2 SYDVKM. The V gene end was trimmed by 6 bases and the J gene end by 3 bases; junction bases not matched to a gene: 5. As DNA, the CDR3 is TGTGCCAGCAGGGAGACAGGGGGCGGCAAAAACATTCAGTACTTC. Residues: CASRETGGGKNIQYF. The complete variable domain, with remaining parts taken from reference TRBV28 and TRBJ2-4, reads DVKVTQSSRYLVKRTGEKVFLECVQDMDHENMFWYRQDPGLGLRLIYFSYDVKMKEKGDIPEGYSVSREKKERFSLILESASTNQTSMYLCASRETGGGKNIQYFGAGTRLSVL.

The gene calls are TRBV7-3 and TRBJ2-1, with 8 bases aligning to TRBD1. Germline CDR1 reads SGHTA; CDR2 reads FQGTGA. V lost 5 bases and J lost 2; bases outside the gene matches: 14. The CDR3 is 18 amino acids. The CDR3 coding sequence is TGTGCCAGCAGCCGACCCACCGGACAGGGTTGGGCCTACAATGAGCAGTTCTTC. Translated, it gives CASSRPTGQGWAYNEQFF.

The rearrangement links TRBV28 to TRBJ2-7; the match to TRBD2 covers 7 bases. Germline CDR1 MDHEN, CDR2 SYDVKM. V dropped 5 bases and J dropped 1; count of bases not matched to a gene: 8. The CDR3 sequence is 15 residues long. The chain's CDR3 is CASSPGGRESYEQYF. DNA for the CDR3: TGTGCCAGCAGTCCTGGTGGGCGGGAGTCCTACGAGCAGTACTTC.

This rearrangement joins TRBV27 to TRBJ1-1; TRBD1 matches at 7 bases. The CDR3 runs 15 residues. V dropped 3 bases and J dropped 4; count of bases not matched to a gene: 8. Germline V CDR1 and CDR2: MNHEY, SMNVEV (reference sequence). CDR3 protein: CASSLGRGTGTEAFF. DNA of the CDR3: TGTGCCAGCAGTTTGGGCAGGGGGACGGGCACTGAAGCTTTCTTT.

This clone appeared once. The V gene is TRBV28, the J gene TRBJ1-4; 7 nucleotides line up with TRBD1. This CDR3 has 15 amino acids. Germline-derived CDR1 and CDR2 are MDHEN and SYDVKM. V was clipped by 6 bases and J by 4 bases; unmatched bases: 8. CDR3 coding DNA: TGTGCCAGCAGCCAAGGGGACAGCCTTAATGAAAAACTGTTTTTT. It codes for CASSQGDSLNEKLFF.

V and J are TRBV27 and TRBJ2-1, with unresolved D. Trimming pared 0 bases from V and 9 bases from J, leaving 18 bases between. The CDR3 extends over 16 amino acids. Germline-derived CDR1 and CDR2 are MNHEY and SMNVEV (reference sequence). CDR3 bases: TGTGCCAGCAGTTTATCGAGGATCCGGTCCTGGGGTGAGCAGTTCTTC. Translated: CASSLSRIRSWGEQFF.

The rearrangement joins TRBV19 to TRBJ2-1; 7 bases are a match to TRBD2. This CDR3 region has 17 residues. CDR1 LNHDA and CDR2 SQIVND come from the germline V gene (reference sequence). V was clipped by 3 bases and J by 7 bases; unmatched bases: 15. CDR3 sequence: CASSMSGGLDIGNEQFF. The CDR3 DNA reads as TGTGCCAGTAGTATGAGTGGAGGACTAGATATCGGGAATGAGCAGTTCTTC. The whole variable domain, filled in from reference TRBV19 and TRBJ2-1, reads DGGITQSPKYLFRKEGQNVTLSCEQNLNHDAMYWYRQDPGQGLRLIYYSQIVNDFQKGDIAEGYSVSREKKESFPLTVTSAQKNPTAFYLCASSMSGGLDIGNEQFFGPGTRLTVL.

In this sample, this clone turned up a few times. Other DNA sequences from this sample encode an identical CDR3 as well. V gene TRBV2 combines with J gene TRBJ1-5, with 10 bases that match TRBD1. Germline trimming cut 3 bases from V and 6 bases from J; bases unmatched to any gene: 2. Germline lookup yields CDR1 SNHLY and CDR2 FYNNEI. The CDR3 loop spans 14 amino acids. In DNA form, the CDR3 reads TGTGCCAGCAGTGATCGGACAGGGGGTCAGCCCCAGCATTTT. It translates to CASSDRTGGQPQHF.

Written as DNA, the CDR3 is TGCGCCAGCAGCCAAACAGCAGGGTGGTCCTACGAGCAGTACTTC. It codes for CASSQTAGWSYEQYF. The J gene is TRBJ2-7, the V gene TRBV4-1; possible D gene TRBD1, 5 bases. The V gene lost 2 bases and the J gene lost 1 base, with 12 bases spanning the gap. The CDR3 spans 15 residues. Germline V gives CDR1 MGHRA, CDR2 YSYEKL.